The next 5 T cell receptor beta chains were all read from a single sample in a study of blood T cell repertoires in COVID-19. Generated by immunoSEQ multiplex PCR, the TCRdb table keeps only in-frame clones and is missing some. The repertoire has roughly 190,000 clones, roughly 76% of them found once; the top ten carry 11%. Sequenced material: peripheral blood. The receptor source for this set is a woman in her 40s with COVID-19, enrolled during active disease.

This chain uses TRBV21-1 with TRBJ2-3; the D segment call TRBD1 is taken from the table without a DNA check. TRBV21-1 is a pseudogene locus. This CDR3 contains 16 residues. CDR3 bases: TGTGCCAGCAGATCGGACAGGGACGAGTCTAACGATACGCAGTATTTT. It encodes CASRSDRDESNDTQYF.

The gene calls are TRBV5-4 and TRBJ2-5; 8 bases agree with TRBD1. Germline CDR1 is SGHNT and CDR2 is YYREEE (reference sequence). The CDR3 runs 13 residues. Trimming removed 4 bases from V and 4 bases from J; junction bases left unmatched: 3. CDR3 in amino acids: CASSRTGTETQYF. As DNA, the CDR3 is TGTGCCAGCAGCCGGACAGGGACAGAGACCCAGTACTTC. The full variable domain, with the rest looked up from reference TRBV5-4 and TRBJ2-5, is ETGVTQSPTHLIKTRGQQVTLRCSSQSGHNTVSWYQQALGQGPQFIFQYYREEENGRGNFPPRFSGLQFPNYSSELNVNALELDDSALYLCASSRTGTETQYFGPGTRLLVL.

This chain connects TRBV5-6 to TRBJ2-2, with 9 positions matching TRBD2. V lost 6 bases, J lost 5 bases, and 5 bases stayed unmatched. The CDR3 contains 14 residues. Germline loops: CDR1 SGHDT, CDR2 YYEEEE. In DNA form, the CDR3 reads TGTGCCAGCATTTTTCTAGCGGGAACCGGGGAGCTGTTTTTT. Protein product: CASIFLAGTGELFF.

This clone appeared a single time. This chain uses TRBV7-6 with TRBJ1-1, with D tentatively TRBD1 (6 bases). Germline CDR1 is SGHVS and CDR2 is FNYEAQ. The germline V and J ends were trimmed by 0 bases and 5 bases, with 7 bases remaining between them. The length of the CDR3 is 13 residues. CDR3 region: CASSLAGQTEAFF. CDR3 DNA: TGTGCCAGCAGCTTAGCCGGACAGACTGAAGCTTTCTTT. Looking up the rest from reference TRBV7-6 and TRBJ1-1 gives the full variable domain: GAGVSQSPRYKVTKRGQDVALRCDPISGHVSLYWYRQALGQGPEFLTYFNYEAQQDKSGLPNDRFSAERPEGSISTLTIQRTEQRDSAMYRCASSLAGQTEAFFGQGTRLTVV.

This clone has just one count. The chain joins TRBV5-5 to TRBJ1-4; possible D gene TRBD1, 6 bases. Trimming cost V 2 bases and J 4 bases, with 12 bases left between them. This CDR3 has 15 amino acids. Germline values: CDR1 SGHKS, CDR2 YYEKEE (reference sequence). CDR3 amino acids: CASSFGGAHNEKLFF. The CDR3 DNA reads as TGTGCCAGCAGCTTTGGGGGGGCCCATAATGAAAAACTGTTTTTT.